This TCR beta chain was captured in a study of blood T cell repertoires in COVID-19. The table came from immunoSEQ multiplex PCR; TCRdb's copy has only in-frame clones and leaves some out. The sample lists roughly 100,000 clones; around 92% were seen once. Germline V gives CDR1 MDHEN, CDR2 SYDVKM. With 2 bases removed from V and 0 bases from J, the gap between germline ends came to 13 bases. This CDR3 is built from 16 residues. This sequence originates from a man aged 45-65 years with active COVID-19. This chain connects TRBV28 to TRBJ1-1, with a weak D call TRBD1 (6 bases). The sample comprised peripheral blood. CDR3: CASSLVLGQLNTEAFF. In DNA, the CDR3 is TGTGCCAGCAGTTTAGTTCTAGGACAGCTGAACACTGAAGCTTTCTTT.